This TCR beta chain was identified in a study of blood T cell repertoires in COVID-19. In the study overall: Whether acute or convalescent, the COVID-19 samples came from the United States, Italy and Spain.

The method was immunoSEQ multiplex PCR; TCRdb's version includes in-frame clones alone and lacks a portion of them. This repertoire shows approximately 80,000 clones, roughly 83% found once; its top ten account for under 8.5%. This clone has more than one count but fewer than ten. The germline V gene encodes CDR1 SGHTA and CDR2 FQGTGA. The CDR3 runs 13 residues. The V end was cut by 0 bases, the J end by 5 bases, with 5 bases between. The V gene is TRBV7-3, the J gene TRBJ1-5; D remains ambiguous. This clonotype was sampled from a man in his fifties with active COVID-19. The sample taken for sequencing was peripheral blood. The CDR3 nucleotides read TGTGCCAGCAGCTTAACGAGCGATCAGCCCCAGCATTTT. Translation gives CASSLTSDQPQHF.